The 6 T cell receptor beta chains presented below share a single source sample, sequenced in a study of cytomegalovirus exposure and HLA in healthy donors. The PCR had 60 Vbeta and 13 Jbeta primers. Assay used: immunoSEQ multiplex PCR; TCRdb lists only in-frame clones, some missing. The table shows around 150,000 clones, with approximately 61% occurring only once. Sequenced sample: PBMCs. The source is a human donor in good health.

The J gene is TRBJ1-2, the V gene TRBV10-3, with 8 positions matching TRBD1. Germline lookup yields CDR1 ENHRY and CDR2 SYGVKD. The CDR3 loop spans 14 amino acids. Losses at the gene ends were 2 bases for V and 7 bases for J; bases not matched to a gene: 6. The CDR3 sequence: CAISEGQGLIGYTF. The CDR3 DNA follows: TGTGCCATCAGTGAGGGACAGGGATTGATTGGCTACACCTTC.

The chain has TRBV19 and TRBJ2-2; D is perhaps TRBD1 (6 bases). The germline V gene has CDR1 LNHDA and CDR2 SQIVND (reference sequence). The CDR3 extends over 14 amino acids. V was pared by 5 bases and J by 5 bases, with 12 bases between. The CDR3: CASSSSGATGELFF. CDR3 DNA: TGTGCCAGTAGTTCCTCAGGGGCGACCGGGGAGCTGTTTTTT.

This chain links TRBV6-7 with TRBJ1-1; TRBD1 might be the D (6 bases). TRBV6-7 is known as an ORF, though its function is uncertain. The germline V and J ends were trimmed by 4 bases and 10 bases, with 16 bases remaining between them. The CDR3 sequence is 13 residues long. CDR3: CASSWAQGLGAFF. The CDR3, as DNA: TGTGCCAGCAGTTGGGCGCAGGGGTTGGGAGCTTTCTTT.

This clone appeared once. The V gene is TRBV5-1, the J gene TRBJ2-6; D remains unclear. This CDR3 has 16 amino acids. V was trimmed by 1 base and J by 0 bases, leaving 8 bases between them. Germline V CDR1 and CDR2: SGHRS, YFSETQ. Here the CDR3 DNA reads TGCGCCAGCAGCTTGCCCCGAGACTCTGGGGCCAACGTCCTGACTTTC. It translates to CASSLPRDSGANVLTF.

The chain couples TRBV18 to TRBJ2-3; 10 bases line up with TRBD2. Germline-derived CDR1 and CDR2 are KGHSH and LQKENI. With 3 bases clipped from V and 3 bases from J, the junction kept 9 bases outside the gene matches. This CDR3 is 17 amino acids long. The CDR3 coding sequence is TGTGCCAGCTCACCTGGGCTAGCGGGAGTAATAACAGATACGCAGTATTTT. Amino acids: CASSPGLAGVITDTQYF.

The CDR3: CASSLQYSDRGHQYF. CDR3 DNA: TGTGCCAGCAGTTTGCAATATTCTGATAGGGGGCACCAGTATTTT. The V call is TRBV27, the J call TRBJ2-3; 7 bases match TRBD1. Germline values: CDR1 MNHEY, CDR2 SMNVEV (reference sequence). The CDR3 has 15 amino acids. The V gene end was trimmed by 3 bases and the J gene end by 12 bases; junction bases not matched to a gene: 15.